Listed here are 24 T cell receptor beta chains from one sample, sequenced in a study of early T cells in non-severe SARS-CoV-2 infection. TCRdb reanalysed the 5' RACE reads using MiXCR and keeps one entry per CDR3 protein. The sample carries 55,000 to 65,000 distinct CDR3 sequences, about 8.9% recorded once. Sequencing used whole blood. Source of these receptors: an adult who was a healthcare worker with PCR-confirmed SARS-CoV-2 infection or an uninfected control (not recorded which).

Turning to this clonotype: This may stem from a read error, because a much larger clone lies one nucleotide away. The CDR3 protein is CARSKTSGLAKNIQYF. In DNA form, the CDR3 reads TGTGCCAGGAGCAAGACTAGCGGGCTAGCCAAAAACATTCAGTACTTC. The chain couples TRBV28 to TRBJ2-4; 10 positions agree with TRBD2. This CDR3 is built from 16 residues. Per the germline V gene, CDR1 is MDHEN and CDR2 is SYDVKM. Trimming removed 9 bases from V and 0 bases from J; junction bases left unmatched: 8. Combining the CDR3 with reference TRBV28 and TRBJ2-4 gives the whole variable domain DVKVTQSSRYLVKRTGEKVFLECVQDMDHENMFWYRQDPGLGLRLIYFSYDVKMKEKGDIPEGYSVSREKKERFSLILESASTNQTSMYLCARSKTSGLAKNIQYFGAGTRLSVL.

This clonotype appeared a few times. This rearrangement joins TRBV20-1 to TRBJ2-3; weak D call: TRBD2 (5 bases). Deletions cut 4 bases from V and 0 bases from J, with 20 bases between. The CDR3 consists of 17 residues. CDR1 is DFQATT and CDR2 is SNEGSKA in the germline V gene (reference sequence). CDR3 sequence reads: CSAKSQREAFSTDTQYF. The CDR3 DNA is TGCAGTGCTAAATCACAACGGGAAGCCTTTAGCACAGATACGCAGTATTTT.

This clonotype was seen a handful of times. This chain links TRBV5-1 with TRBJ1-4; a weak D match, TRBD1 (5 bases). V was cut by 1 base and J by 7 bases, with 11 bases left in between. The CDR3 length is 14 residues. Germline lookup yields CDR1 SGHRS and CDR2 YFSETQ. CDR3 sequence (DNA): TGCGCCAGCAGCTTGTGGCAGGGAGGTGAAAAACTGTTTTTT. Protein sequence: CASSLWQGGEKLFF.

As concerns this clonotype: A read error may explain this, as a much larger clone is one base away. The chain has TRBV20-1 and TRBJ2-5, with TRBD2 matching 9 bases. The germline V gene encodes CDR1 DFQATT and CDR2 SNEGSKA (reference sequence). Trimming at V came to 1 base and at J to 5 bases, leaving 11 bases not matched to a gene. There are 16 residues in the CDR3. CDR3 in amino acids: CSARVVAGAGVETQYF. The DNA of the CDR3 is TGCAGTGCTAGAGTGGTAGCGGGAGCTGGTGTGGAGACCCAGTACTTC.

This clonotype has just a few counts. This sequence joins TRBV5-1 and TRBJ2-3, with no clear D. Trimming stripped 7 bases from V and 0 bases from J, with 9 bases between. CDR1 and CDR2 (germline): SGHRS, YFSETQ. The CDR3 contains 13 residues. The CDR3 reads CASRHASTDTQYF. DNA of the CDR3: TGCGCCAGCCGCCATGCTAGCACAGATACGCAGTATTTT. The full variable domain, rest sourced from reference TRBV5-1 and TRBJ2-3, is KAGVTQTPRYLIKTRGQQVTLSCSPISGHRSVSWYQQTPGQGLQFLFEYFSETQRNKGNFPGRFSGRQFSNSRSEMNVSTLELGDSALYLCASRHASTDTQYFGPGTRLTVL.

This clonotype has just a few counts. The V gene is TRBV12-3 or TRBV12-4, the J gene TRBJ2-1, with D possibly being TRBD2 (5 bases). The CDR3 has 15 residues. V was trimmed by 1 base and J by 6 bases, leaving 13 bases between them. CDR3 sequence (DNA): TGTGCCAGCAGTTTAGGTCTAGCACCGAGCAATGAGCAGTTCTTC. It codes for CASSLGLAPSNEQFF.

The J gene is TRBJ1-2, the V gene TRBV10-3, with 7 bases aligning to TRBD1. There are 12 residues in the CDR3. Germline loops: CDR1 ENHRY, CDR2 SYGVKD. With V trimmed by 6 bases and J by 6 bases, 4 bases remained unmatched. CDR3 protein: CAIRTGMDGYTF. The CDR3 DNA reads TGTGCCATCAGGACAGGGATGGATGGCTACACCTTC.

This clonotype was seen ten or more times. The chain's CDR3 is CATALGSGGNEQFF. CDR3 bases: TGTGCCACCGCACTGGGTTCCGGAGGAAATGAGCAGTTCTTC. This chain connects TRBV28 to TRBJ2-1; tentatively, D is TRBD2 (5 bases). V lost 10 bases and J lost 7, with 20 bases in between. CDR3 length: 14 amino acids. Germline V gene data show CDR1 as MDHEN and CDR2 as SYDVKM.

There are many counts of this clonotype. The genes are TRBV14 and TRBJ2-1, with TRBD2 as a possible D gene (5 bases). This CDR3 has 15 amino acids. Germline V lookup: CDR1 SGHDN, CDR2 FVKESK. V was trimmed by 4 bases and J by 8 bases, leaving 18 bases between them. CDR3 DNA: TGTGCCAGCAGCCCTTTACTCGGAGCTAGCCATGAGCAGTTCTTC. This encodes CASSPLLGASHEQFF. Filled out from reference TRBV14 and TRBJ2-1, the complete variable domain reads EAGVTQFPSHSVIEKGQTVTLRCDPISGHDNLYWYRRVMGKEIKFLLHFVKESKQDESGMPNNRFLAERTGGTYSTLKVQPAELEDSGVYFCASSPLLGASHEQFFGPGTRLTVL.

The DNA for the CDR3 is TGTGCCAGCAGTTACTCGAGCGCCAGGTCGAACACTGAAGCTTTCTTT. This gives the protein CASSYSSARSNTEAFF. The rearrangement uses TRBV6-5 and TRBJ1-1, with D uncertain. There are 16 residues in the CDR3. Trimming removed 0 bases at V and 1 base at J, with 12 bases between. Germline V CDR1 and CDR2: MNHEY, SVGAGI.

This clonotype showed up many times. The chain uses TRBV30 and TRBJ1-4; D unresolved. Germline V gene lookup returns CDR1 GTSNPN and CDR2 SVGIG (reference sequence). This CDR3 has 14 residues. The V and J ends lost 2 bases and 5 bases respectively, with 12 bases between them. CDR3 DNA sequence: TGTGCCTGGAGTCAAATCGCCGGGAATGAAAAACTGTTTTTT. It encodes CAWSQIAGNEKLFF.

This clonotype was found many times. The V call is TRBV28, the J call TRBJ2-7; D unresolved. CDR1 is MDHEN and CDR2 is SYDVKM in the germline V gene. V was clipped by 5 bases and J by 2 bases, with 4 bases between them. The length of the CDR3 is 11 residues. CDR3 residues: CASSLTYEQYF. Here the CDR3 DNA reads TGTGCCAGCAGTCTTACCTACGAGCAGTACTTC.

This clonotype was picked up a small number of times. The V and J genes are TRBV20-1 and TRBJ1-2; D uncertain. The CDR3 runs 17 residues. V lost 0 bases and J 2 bases, leaving 19 bases between the germline ends. Germline CDR1 and CDR2: DFQATT and SNEGSKA (reference sequence). This CDR3 reads CSARDLLDGSPNYGYTF. The CDR3 nucleotides read TGCAGTGCTAGAGATCTTTTGGACGGATCACCGAACTATGGCTACACCTTC.

This clonotype appeared many times. This chain joins TRBV12-3 or TRBV12-4 and TRBJ2-4, with no clear D. The CDR3 totals 12 residues. The V end was cut by 2 bases, the J end by 8 bases, with 7 bases between. CDR3: CASSLSTHIQYF. DNA of the CDR3: TGTGCCAGCAGTTTAAGTACTCACATTCAGTACTTC.

Worth noting for this clonotype: One end of the junction fails to match germline, which may point to a read error. The rearrangement joins TRBV4-3 to TRBJ2-7; D ambiguous. The CDR3 extends over 17 amino acids. Germline CDR1 LGHNA, CDR2 YSLEER. The CDR3 sequence: CASSQDRRILGAYEQYF. CDR3 sequence (DNA): TGCGCCAGCAGCCAAGATAGACGGATCTTGGGCGCCTACGAACAGTACTTC.

In its sample, this clonotype was seen a few times. V usage is TRBV4-2 and J usage is TRBJ2-2; 8 bases line up with TRBD1. Per germline, CDR1 LGHNA and CDR2 YNFKEQ. Losses at the gene ends were 4 bases for V and 6 bases for J; bases not matched to a gene: 7. This CDR3 spans 15 amino acids. In nucleotides, the CDR3 is TGTGCCAGCAGCCGAGAGGACAGGGCTGCCGGGGAGCTGTTTTTT. It yields the protein CASSREDRAAGELFF.

This clonotype turned up a few times. The genes are TRBV18 and TRBJ2-1, with 8 bases identical to TRBD2. CDR3 length: 15 residues. Germline assignment: CDR1 KGHSH and CDR2 LQKENI. The V segment lost 4 bases and the J segment 5 bases; nucleotides outside the gene matches: 7. This CDR3 is CASSLSPGLDNEQFF. CDR3 DNA sequence: TGTGCCAGCTCACTGTCCCCGGGACTAGACAATGAGCAGTTCTTC.

This clonotype has a handful of counts. The CDR3 is CASMAGPYNEQFF. The CDR3 nucleotides are TGTGCCAGTATGGCGGGGCCGTACAATGAGCAGTTCTTC. The chain couples TRBV12-3 or TRBV12-4 to TRBJ2-1, with D maybe TRBD2 (6 bases). Trimming took 9 bases from V and 4 from J, leaving 13 bases between them. CDR3 length equals 13 residues.

This clonotype is medium-sized in the sample. The chain uses TRBV2 and TRBJ1-5; a weak D match, TRBD1 (6 bases). Germline CDR1 is SNHLY and CDR2 is FYNNEI. The length of the CDR3 is 14 residues. Trimming pared 7 bases from V and 3 bases from J, leaving 13 bases between. The DNA for the CDR3 is TGTGCCAGCAATAGAGGGGGTTTCAATCAGCCCCAGCATTTT. Amino acids: CASNRGGFNQPQHF.

This clonotype was counted at least ten times. This chain joins TRBV20-1 and TRBJ1-5; maybe TRBD1 (6 bases). The CDR3 loop spans 15 amino acids. Trimming removed 1 base from V and 3 bases from J, with 13 bases in between. Looked up from germline, CDR1 is DFQATT and CDR2 is SNEGSKA (reference sequence). The CDR3 loop is CSARVQGAFNQPQHF. DNA for the CDR3: TGCAGTGCTAGAGTACAGGGAGCCTTCAATCAGCCCCAGCATTTT.

There are many counts of this clonotype. This chain uses TRBV5-1 with TRBJ1-2; D unresolved. Per the germline V gene, CDR1 is SGHRS and CDR2 is YFSETQ. The V and J ends lost 2 bases and 4 bases respectively, with 9 bases between them. The CDR3 extends over 13 amino acids. The chain's CDR3 is CASSFGETYGYTF. The CDR3 nucleotides read TGCGCCAGCAGCTTTGGGGAAACCTATGGCTACACCTTC. The full variable domain, rest sourced from reference TRBV5-1 and TRBJ1-2, is KAGVTQTPRYLIKTRGQQVTLSCSPISGHRSVSWYQQTPGQGLQFLFEYFSETQRNKGNFPGRFSGRQFSNSRSEMNVSTLELGDSALYLCASSFGETYGYTFGSGTRLTVV.

V and J are TRBV28 and TRBJ2-3; possibly TRBD1 for D (5 bases). This CDR3 has 14 amino acids. Trimming cost V 5 bases and J 0 bases, with 9 bases left between them. Germline V gives CDR1 MDHEN, CDR2 SYDVKM. The CDR3 loop reads CASSPQASTDTQYF. CDR3 nucleotides: TGTGCCAGCAGTCCACAGGCGAGCACAGATACGCAGTATTTT.

This clonotype was seen more than once but under ten times. The chain combines TRBV28 with TRBJ2-2, with TRBD2 as a possible D gene (6 bases). V was clipped by 8 bases and J by 9 bases, with 16 bases between them. The CDR3 has 13 amino acids. Germline loops: CDR1 MDHEN, CDR2 SYDVKM. DNA for the CDR3: TGTGCCAGCCAACGGAGGGGCGGTAGGGAGCTGTTTTTT. This sequence encodes CASQRRGGRELFF.

This clonotype was seen many times. The genes are TRBV7-3 and TRBJ2-7; possibly TRBD2 for D (6 bases). Looked up from germline, CDR1 is SGHTA and CDR2 is FQGTGA. CDR3 length: 14 residues. The germline V and J ends were trimmed by 5 bases and 3 bases, with 14 bases remaining between them. The CDR3 nucleotides are TGTGCCAGCAGCCCGGCACCGGGAGACTACGAGCAGTACTTC. Residues: CASSPAPGDYEQYF.